One and the same sample provided the 32 T cell receptor beta chains below, sequenced in a study of OX40 agonist ivuxolimab in advanced cancers. The repertoire was sequenced with immunoSEQ multiplex PCR; TCRdb's copy has only in-frame clones and lacks some. This repertoire shows about 59,000 clones, over 75% found once; its top ten account for around 2.1%. The sequences come from CD4+ or CD8+ T cells sorted from blood, collected in a trial of the OX40 agonist ivuxolimab. The receptors derive from an adult with an advanced solid tumor such as melanoma, head and neck, liver or kidney cancer.

V and J are TRBV27 and TRBJ1-5, with D possibly being TRBD1 (6 bases). In germline, CDR1 is MNHEY, CDR2 SMNVEV (reference sequence). Trimming pared 6 bases from V and 8 bases from J, leaving 17 bases between. The CDR3 is 14 amino acids. The CDR3 spells CASRMTGQMEPQHF. The CDR3 DNA sequence: TGTGCCAGCAGGATGACAGGCCAAATGGAGCCCCAGCATTTT.

V and J are TRBV18 and TRBJ1-4, with 10 bases fitting TRBD1. The J segment lost 8 bases and the V segment lost 0 bases, leaving 3 bases of the junction unmatched. CDR1 is KGHSH, CDR2 LQKENI, per germline. The CDR3 sequence is 15 residues long. The DNA of the CDR3 is TGTGCCAGCTCACCACCGACAGGGGGCCGGGAAAAACTGTTTTTT. Its protein product is CASSPPTGGREKLFF.

This chain links TRBV28 with TRBJ2-5, with 8 bases matching TRBD2. J gave up 2 bases and V 7 bases, and 6 bases lay outside the gene matches. The CDR3 consists of 14 residues. Germline-derived CDR1 and CDR2 are MDHEN and SYDVKM. This CDR3 is CASTPGGQQETQYF. CDR3 sequence (DNA): TGTGCCAGCACCCCGGGGGGGCAGCAAGAGACCCAGTACTTC.

Here the CDR3 DNA reads TGTGCCAGTAGTCCCGAAGATGGGGCCAACGTCCTGACTTTC. Encoded protein: CASSPEDGANVLTF. This rearrangement joins TRBV19 to TRBJ2-6; D is unresolved. The germline V gene has CDR1 LNHDA and CDR2 SQIVND (reference sequence). V was pared by 5 bases and J by 3 bases, with 8 bases between. This CDR3 is built from 14 residues.

This chain joins TRBV23-1 and TRBJ2-1; no firm D call. TRBV23-1 is flagged as an ORF with uncertain function. CDR3 length equals 15 residues. V shed 3 bases and J shed 1 base, with 10 bases lying between them. The CDR3 coding sequence is TGCGCCAGCAGTCACCCCAGATGGTCCTACAATGAGCAGTTCTTC. The encoded protein is CASSHPRWSYNEQFF.

The rearrangement joins TRBV7-2 to TRBJ2-1; 8 bases match TRBD1. This CDR3 has 12 amino acids. Germline lookup yields CDR1 SGHTA and CDR2 FQGNSA. The J segment lost 11 bases and the V segment lost 3 bases, leaving 3 bases of the junction unmatched. The CDR3 bases are TGTGCCAGCAGCTTCCGGGACAGGAAGCAGTTCTTC. The encoded protein is CASSFRDRKQFF.

To note about this clone: The sample has other DNA sequences that encode this CDR3 too. The genes are TRBV5-1 and TRBJ1-2; the D gene is possibly TRBD1 (6 bases). V shed 7 bases and J shed 8 bases, with 24 bases lying between them. The CDR3 is 15 residues long. Germline CDR1 is SGHRS and CDR2 is YFSETQ. The CDR3 region is CASRTASAGAGGYTF. The CDR3 coding sequence is TGCGCCAGCCGGACGGCCTCGGCGGGGGCTGGAGGCTACACCTTC.

The chain couples TRBV7-2 to TRBJ2-3; no definite D call. The CDR3 has 15 residues. Germline V gene sequence: CDR1 SGHTA, CDR2 FQGNSA. V lost 5 bases to trimming and J lost 4 bases, with 16 bases between them. The CDR3 region has the DNA TGTGCCAGCAGCCGAACCGTTAGCCGGTCAGATACGCAGTATTTT. This codes for CASSRTVSRSDTQYF.

The rearrangement links TRBV29-1 to TRBJ2-7; weak D call: TRBD1 (6 bases). V was cut by 4 bases and J by 2 bases, with 15 bases left in between. The germline gives CDR1 SQVTM, CDR2 ANQGSEA. The CDR3 covers 14 residues. The CDR3 here is CSVVGQGMAYEQYF. The CDR3, as DNA: TGCAGCGTTGTTGGGCAGGGGATGGCCTACGAGCAGTACTTC.

The chain combines TRBV28 with TRBJ2-2; D not certain. From germline, CDR1 is MDHEN and CDR2 SYDVKM. V was shortened by 3 bases and J by 3 bases, with 8 bases between the two germline ends. CDR3 length: 14 residues. CDR3 protein: CASSFETYTGELFF. Written as DNA, the CDR3 is TGTGCCAGCAGTTTCGAGACCTACACCGGGGAGCTGTTTTTT.

This chain joins TRBV19 and TRBJ2-1; D remains unclear. The V gene's germline CDR1 is LNHDA and CDR2 SQIVND (reference sequence). The V gene lost 5 bases and the J gene lost 4 bases, with 6 bases spanning the gap. CDR3 size: 12 residues. The CDR3 nucleotides read TGTGCCAGTAGTGCCCGTTACAATGAGCAGTTCTTC. Protein: CASSARYNEQFF.

This clone was recorded only once. The V and J genes are TRBV5-1 and TRBJ2-2; D ambiguous. Looked up from germline, CDR1 is SGHRS and CDR2 is YFSETQ. Trimming left V 4 bases short and J 7 bases short, with 8 bases between. The CDR3 contains 12 residues. This chain's CDR3 is CASSARNGELFF. CDR3 bases: TGCGCCAGCAGCGCCCGAAACGGGGAGCTGTTTTTT. Full variable domain (remainder filled in from reference TRBV5-1 and TRBJ2-2): KAGVTQTPRYLIKTRGQQVTLSCSPISGHRSVSWYQQTPGQGLQFLFEYFSETQRNKGNFPGRFSGRQFSNSRSEMNVSTLELGDSALYLCASSARNGELFFGEGSRLTVL.

The genes are TRBV7-6 and TRBJ1-1, with a tentative D call TRBD1 (6 bases). This CDR3 is built from 17 residues. Trimming pared 0 bases from V and 0 bases from J, leaving 14 bases between. Germline V gene sequence: CDR1 SGHVS, CDR2 FNYEAQ. CDR3 sequence reads: CASSLALGGGMNTEAFF. CDR3 DNA: TGTGCCAGCAGCTTAGCGCTGGGTGGGGGCATGAACACTGAAGCTTTCTTT.

V and J are TRBV28 and TRBJ2-2, with 11 bases lining up with TRBD1. Trimming at V came to 4 bases and at J to 3 bases, leaving 7 bases not matched to a gene. The CDR3 has 17 residues. The V gene's germline CDR1 is MDHEN and CDR2 SYDVKM. The CDR3 is CASSYKRTGGYTGELFF. The CDR3 DNA is TGTGCCAGCAGTTATAAACGGACAGGGGGCTACACCGGGGAGCTGTTTTTT.

This clone was seen just once. J is TRBJ1-2 and V is TRBV5-1, with 7 bases identical to TRBD1. This CDR3 comprises 12 residues. Germline V lookup: CDR1 SGHRS, CDR2 YFSETQ. With 2 bases clipped from V and 11 bases from J, the junction kept 6 bases outside the gene matches. The CDR3 here is CASSLGTALYTF. CDR3 sequence (DNA): TGCGCCAGCAGCTTAGGGACAGCTTTATACACCTTC. Using reference TRBV5-1 and TRBJ1-2 for the parts outside the CDR3, the full variable domain is KAGVTQTPRYLIKTRGQQVTLSCSPISGHRSVSWYQQTPGQGLQFLFEYFSETQRNKGNFPGRFSGRQFSNSRSEMNVSTLELGDSALYLCASSLGTALYTFGSGTRLTVV.

This clone was found many times. At one of its ends the junction is not consistent with the germline gene, which may arise from a read error. The DNA for the CDR3 is TGTGCTAGCAGCCCCGACGTCGCGGGAGGGGTCACCGGGGAGCTGTTTTTT. Translated, it gives CASSPDVAGGVTGELFF. The chain employs TRBV7-7 and TRBJ2-2; 9 nucleotides line up with TRBD2. Germline-derived CDR1 and CDR2 are SSHAT and FNYEAQ (reference sequence). This CDR3 spans 17 amino acids. The full variable domain, its missing parts supplied by reference TRBV7-7 and TRBJ2-2, is GAGVSQSPRYKVTKRGQDVTLRCDPISSHATLYWYQQALGQGPEFLTYFNYEAQPDKSGLPSDRFSAERPEGSISTLTIQRTEQRDSAMYRCASSPDVAGGVTGELFFGEGSRLTVL.

This clone was seen once. The chain uses TRBV7-8 and TRBJ1-4, with D maybe TRBD1 (5 bases). V dropped 3 bases and J dropped 0 bases, with 11 bases sitting between them. The CDR3 extends over 16 amino acids. Per the germline V gene, CDR1 is SGHVS and CDR2 is FQNEAQ. The CDR3 region has the DNA TGTGCCAGCAGCTTGGGACCGAGAGCAACTAATGAAAAACTGTTTTTT. Protein: CASSLGPRATNEKLFF.

The chain is built from TRBV19 and TRBJ1-6, with TRBD1 as a possible D gene (5 bases). The V and J ends lost 3 bases and 5 bases respectively, with 8 bases between them. Per germline, CDR1 LNHDA and CDR2 SQIVND (reference sequence). This CDR3 has 14 residues. CDR3 protein: CASSMGLNNSPLHF. Here the CDR3 DNA reads TGTGCCAGTAGTATGGGACTGAATAATTCACCCCTCCACTTT.

V gene TRBV7-2 combines with J gene TRBJ2-7; 10 nucleotides align to TRBD2. J gave up 5 bases and V 1 base, and 8 bases lay outside the gene matches. CDR1 SGHTA and CDR2 FQGNSA come from the germline V gene. This CDR3 has 16 amino acids. Written as DNA, the CDR3 is TGTGCCAGCAGCTTAGGCCCAGCGGGAGGGTGGGACGAGCAGTACTTC. This sequence encodes CASSLGPAGGWDEQYF.

V and J are TRBV9 and TRBJ2-3; TRBD2 matches at 9 bases. Germline CDR1 reads SGDLS; CDR2 reads YYNGEE. The CDR3 consists of 15 residues. With 2 bases clipped from V and 1 base from J, the junction kept 2 bases outside the gene matches. The CDR3 protein is CASSVLAGRTDTQYF. The CDR3 coding sequence is TGTGCCAGCAGCGTTCTAGCGGGACGCACAGATACGCAGTATTTT.

CDR3 sequence reads: CASSSWGSGGSNEQFF. The CDR3 region has the DNA TGTGCCAGCAGTTCCTGGGGGAGCGGGGGGAGTAATGAGCAGTTCTTC. The chain uses TRBV6-5 and TRBJ2-1; 9 positions agree with TRBD2. V was clipped by 4 bases and J by 7 bases; unmatched bases: 11. This CDR3 spans 16 amino acids. From germline, CDR1 is MNHEY and CDR2 SVGAGI.

The chain has TRBV2 and TRBJ2-7, with 9 positions matching TRBD1. CDR1 and CDR2 (germline): SNHLY, FYNNEI. This CDR3 is built from 14 residues. V trimming: 1 base; J trimming: 2 bases; junction bases outside the gene matches: 0. The CDR3 reads CASSEGTGAYEQYF. The CDR3 coding sequence is TGTGCCAGCAGTGAAGGGACAGGGGCCTACGAGCAGTACTTC.

CDR3 protein: CASSSPPTGVVYEQYF. The CDR3 DNA is TGTGCCAGCAGTTCACCACCGACAGGGGTTGTCTACGAGCAGTACTTC. The chain couples TRBV7-2 to TRBJ2-7; TRBD1 matches at 8 bases. The CDR3 is 16 residues long. The trim removed 6 bases at V and 3 bases at J, leaving 13 bases unmatched. CDR1 is SGHTA, CDR2 FQGNSA, per germline.

The chain carries TRBV2 and TRBJ1-5; TRBD1 matches at 10 bases. Trimming removed 6 bases from V and 6 bases from J; junction bases left unmatched: 2. CDR1 and CDR2 (germline): SNHLY, FYNNEI. The CDR3 has 13 amino acids. CDR3 loop: CASRGQGFQPQHF. The CDR3 DNA is TGTGCCAGCAGGGGACAGGGGTTTCAGCCCCAGCATTTT. Full variable domain (rest looked up from reference TRBV2 and TRBJ1-5): EPEVTQTPSHQVTQMGQEVILRCVPISNHLYFYWYRQILGQKVEFLVSFYNNEISEKSEIFDDQFSVERPDGSNFTLKIRSTKLEDSAMYFCASRGQGFQPQHFGDGTRLSIL.

This chain links TRBV30 with TRBJ2-5; 9 bases line up with TRBD2. Germline V gene sequence: CDR1 GTSNPN, CDR2 SVGIG (reference sequence). CDR3 length: 15 amino acids. Unmatched junction bases numbered 11, after V lost 8 bases and J lost 1 base. The CDR3 spells CALWPSGNTQETQYF. The DNA of the CDR3 is TGTGCCCTTTGGCCTAGCGGGAACACCCAAGAGACCCAGTACTTC.

This clone was detected once. This rearrangement joins TRBV28 to TRBJ1-2; TRBD1 matches 7 bases. Germline-derived CDR1 and CDR2 are MDHEN and SYDVKM. J lost 0 bases, V lost 5 bases, and 6 bases had no gene match. The CDR3 has 15 amino acids. The CDR3 protein is CASSGTAAANYGYTF. CDR3 DNA sequence: TGTGCCAGCAGTGGGACAGCCGCAGCTAACTATGGCTACACCTTC.

This clone was detected ten times or more. The genes are TRBV28 and TRBJ2-2, with unresolved D. CDR1 is MDHEN, CDR2 SYDVKM, per germline. Deletions cut 5 bases from V and 4 bases from J, with 17 bases between. The CDR3 loop spans 16 amino acids. The CDR3 protein is CASSPMEHPGTGELFF. CDR3 coding DNA: TGTGCCAGCAGTCCTATGGAACACCCGGGCACCGGGGAGCTGTTTTTT.

This clone was found many times. The chain couples TRBV5-1 to TRBJ1-3; tentative D call: TRBD1 (6 bases). The length of the CDR3 is 14 residues. Trimming left V 0 bases short and J 2 bases short, with 6 bases between. CDR1 SGHRS and CDR2 YFSETQ come from the germline V gene. The CDR3 sequence: CASSLDRAGNTIYF. CDR3 DNA: TGCGCCAGCAGCTTGGACAGGGCTGGAAACACCATATATTTT.

V is TRBV28 and J is TRBJ2-7; no clear D. This CDR3 has 12 amino acids. V was trimmed by 1 base and J by 7 bases, leaving 8 bases between them. CDR1 is MDHEN and CDR2 is SYDVKM in the germline V gene. CDR3 residues: CASSLFSLEQYF. In DNA, the CDR3 is TGTGCCAGCAGTTTATTCAGCCTGGAGCAGTACTTC. The full variable domain, its missing parts supplied by reference TRBV28 and TRBJ2-7, is DVKVTQSSRYLVKRTGEKVFLECVQDMDHENMFWYRQDPGLGLRLIYFSYDVKMKEKGDIPEGYSVSREKKERFSLILESASTNQTSMYLCASSLFSLEQYFGPGTRLTVT.

The chain joins TRBV5-1 to TRBJ2-1; 9 bases fit TRBD2. The V segment lost 0 bases and the J segment 4 bases; nucleotides outside the gene matches: 5. The CDR3 is made up of 16 amino acids. Germline lookup yields CDR1 SGHRS and CDR2 YFSETQ. The CDR3 DNA sequence: TGCGCCAGCAGCTTGGCCGCTAGCGGGATTTACAATGAGCAGTTCTTC. This gives the protein CASSLAASGIYNEQFF.

V and J are TRBV19 and TRBJ2-1; D is perhaps TRBD1 (6 bases). CDR1 and CDR2 from the germline V gene are LNHDA and SQIVND (reference sequence). The CDR3 length is 12 residues. Trimming cost V 5 bases and J 10 bases, with 12 bases left between them. CDR3 residues: CASSDRNGEQFF. CDR3 bases: TGTGCCAGTAGTGACAGGAATGGGGAGCAGTTCTTC. The full variable domain, in which reference TRBV19 and TRBJ2-1 provide the parts outside the CDR3, is DGGITQSPKYLFRKEGQNVTLSCEQNLNHDAMYWYRQDPGQGLRLIYYSQIVNDFQKGDIAEGYSVSREKKESFPLTVTSAQKNPTAFYLCASSDRNGEQFFGPGTRLTVL.

The chain recombines TRBV10-3 with TRBJ2-5; D might be TRBD1 or TRBD2, each matching 6 bases. Germline CDR1 reads ENHRY; CDR2 reads SYGVKD. The CDR3 runs 13 residues. Trimming pared 5 bases from V and 11 bases from J, leaving 18 bases between. CDR3 nucleotide sequence: TGTGCCATCAGTTACACTAGGGGGGAGGAGCAGTACTTC. Amino acids: CAISYTRGEEQYF.